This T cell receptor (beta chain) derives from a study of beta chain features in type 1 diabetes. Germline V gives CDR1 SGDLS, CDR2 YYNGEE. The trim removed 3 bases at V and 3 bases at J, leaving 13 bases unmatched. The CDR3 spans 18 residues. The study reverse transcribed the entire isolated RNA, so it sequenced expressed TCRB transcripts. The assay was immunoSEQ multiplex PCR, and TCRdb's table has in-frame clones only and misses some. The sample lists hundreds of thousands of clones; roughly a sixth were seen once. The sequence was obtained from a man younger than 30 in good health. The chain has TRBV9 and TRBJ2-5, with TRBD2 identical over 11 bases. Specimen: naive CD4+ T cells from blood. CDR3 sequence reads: CASSGPGTSGPEKETQYF. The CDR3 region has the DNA TGTGCCAGCAGCGGCCCCGGGACTAGCGGTCCGGAAAAAGAGACCCAGTACTTC.